The present T cell receptor (beta chain) was sequenced within a study of molecular identifiers for immune sequencing clone quantification (dated by TCRdb to the late 2010s). Concerning the study at large: In a replicate experiment, RNA from about 20,000 or 100,000 naive CD8 T cells was split into five aliquots, four of which were sequenced. This methods study benchmarked molecular-identifier clustering-based TCR repertoire sequencing (MIDCIRS) and TCR RNA copy counting, using CD8 T cells to do so.

Libraries of naive CD8 T cells were built from anywhere between about 19,000 and 1,100,000 sorted cells, with 10%, 30% or 50% of the purified RNA used. On a BD FACSAria II, naive CD8 T cells were FACS-sorted as CD8+CD4-CCR7+CD45RA+ and collected into RLT Plus buffer. Approximately nine TCR copies' worth of Jurkat RNA were spiked into roughly 18,000-1,000,000 naive CD8 T cell samples to test detection sensitivity. CD8 T cells were enriched with RosetteSep CD8+ T Cell Enrichment Cocktail and Ficoll-Paque, followed by ACK red cell lysis. From its cysteine to its phenylalanine, the CDR3 spans 13 amino acids. Only the CDR3 DNA stays, 39 bases, in frame from base 1. Trimming costs V 6 bases and J 1 base, and their ends lie 10 bases apart. Comments on this clonotype: Its antigen remains unidentified. No per-base quality is available; no much larger clone lies one base away.

The library was obtained by PCR. The listed sequencing device is NextSeq 500. Preparation of bulk TCR libraries followed a previously described approach, with the TCR primers listed in Table S5. The Qiagen AllPrep DNA/RNA kit was used to purify total RNA. Before any analysis, reads coming from multiple sequencing runs of the same library were combined into one pool. In the paper's pipeline: Reads were retained only if their TCR constant sequence matched exactly, and those retained reads were trimmed to 150 nt and grouped according to their 12-nt molecular barcodes. Within each barcode group, reads were sub-clustered at a 15% Levenshtein threshold, and quality-weighted consensus sequences were built per RNA molecule. Non-functional sequences were discarded, and so were lower-count sequences lying one edit away from another sequence. Based on fitting two negative binomial distributions, any barcode sub-cluster with under 20% of the maximum read count was discarded. The raw public data were reprocessed by TCRdb itself: fastp quality trimming at Q25, MiXCR clonotype calling, in-frame beta chains only. Every CDR3 protein is listed once, alongside the most common genes and DNA of its rows. The V and J calls were determined by TCRdb, not by the authors. This sample comprises under 350,000 distinct CDR3 sequences, roughly a quarter of them detected only once. The top ten clonotypes cover roughly 0.7% of the sample.

Results and caveats for the whole study, not just this receptor: The naive libraries included spiked-in Jurkat TCR RNA (roughly nine copies' worth), and this Jurkat TCR RNA is not part of the donor repertoire. Even against a background of 800,000 to 1,000,000 naive CD8 T cells, spiked-in Jurkat TCR RNA amounting to a single cell's worth was reported to be detectable. About 2.9 recovered TCR RNA copies per cell were obtained by modeling, versus about 10 by digital PCR, implying a capture efficiency of around 28%. In CMV-specific effector cells, clones with more than 20 RNA copies contained over 97% of molecules, whereas in naive cells such clones contained under 1% of molecules. Identical TCR molecules sharing a barcode could cause highly expanded clone sizes to be underestimated. Without barcode sub-clustering, chimeric consensus sequences inflated TCR diversity; chimeras reached as high as 47%.

The V and J genes are TRBV12-3 or TRBV12-4 and TRBJ2-7; the D gene assignment is ambiguous. The clonotype was recovered from a human donor in good health. Some libraries in this study had Jurkat cell RNA spiked in. Material for sequencing was naive CD8+ T cells from blood, with Jurkat cell RNA spiked in. The cell subset or site label here, explained by the study, means: FACS-sorted CD8+CD4-CCR7+CD45RA+ naive T cells. The CDR3 here reads CASRAWCSYEQYF. The nucleotide sequence is TGTGCCAGCAGGGCGTGGTGTTCCTACGAGCAGTACTTC.